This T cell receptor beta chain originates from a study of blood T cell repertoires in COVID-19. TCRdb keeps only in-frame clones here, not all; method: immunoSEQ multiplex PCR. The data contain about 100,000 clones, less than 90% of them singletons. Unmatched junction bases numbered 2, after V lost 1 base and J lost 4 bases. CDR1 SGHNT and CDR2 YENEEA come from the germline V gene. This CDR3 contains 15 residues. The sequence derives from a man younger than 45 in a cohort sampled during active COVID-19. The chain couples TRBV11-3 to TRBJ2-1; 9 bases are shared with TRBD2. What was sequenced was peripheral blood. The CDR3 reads CASSLGAGGYNEQFF. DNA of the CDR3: TGTGCCAGCAGCTTAGGAGCGGGAGGTTACAATGAGCAGTTCTTC.